Listed below are T cell receptor beta chains from one sample, sequenced in a study of CXCR3-negative and CXCR3-positive naive CD8 T cells. TCRdb reanalyzed the 5' RACE reads, giving one entry per CDR3 protein sequence and no DNA. There are about 6,800 distinct CDR3 sequences in the sample, with around 1.4% held by the top ten. Sequenced sample: naive CXCR3+ CD8+ T cells from blood. These receptors all come from a human donor in good health. Some clones in this sample may be carry-over from other donors' samples. The CDR3 runs from the conserved cysteine through the conserved F or W. Only some rows state a clone size, as once, few, many or a class for expanded clones.

V gene: TRBV20-1
clone size: medium-sized
J gene: TRBJ1-1
CDR3 protein: CSARGRQEVSTEAFF

V gene: TRBV29-1
clone size: .
J gene: TRBJ2-7
CDR3 protein: CSVELGMAYEQYF

V gene: TRBV7-9
clone size: .
J gene: TRBJ2-7
CDR3 protein: CASSAGAAGLYEQYF

V gene: TRBV29-1
clone size: medium-sized
J gene: TRBJ2-7
CDR3 protein: CSVENPGDSSYEQYF

V gene: TRBV29-1
clone size: .
J gene: TRBJ2-7
CDR3 protein: CSVETSGDTYEQYF

V gene: TRBV5-5
clone size: .
J gene: TRBJ2-1
CDR3 protein: CASSYTSNEQFF

V gene: TRBV28
clone size: .
J gene: TRBJ1-1
CDR3 protein: CASSLTENTEAFF

V gene: TRBV6-6
clone size: medium-sized
J gene: TRBJ2-7
CDR3 protein: CASIPTPVSYEQYF

V gene: TRBV6-6
clone size: .
J gene: TRBJ2-5
CDR3 protein: CASSYKVAEASGGPWETQYF

V gene: TRBV5-6
clone size: medium-sized
J gene: TRBJ2-1
CDR3 protein: CASRLGQTPFNEQFF

V gene: TRBV21-1
clone size: .
J gene: TRBJ2-1
CDR3 protein: CARGGPRYNEQFF

V gene: TRBV6-6
clone size: .
J gene: TRBJ1-4
CDR3 protein: CASSLADIGHEKLFF

V gene: TRBV29-1
clone size: medium-sized
J gene: TRBJ1-5
CDR3 protein: CSVQGAGNQPQHF

V gene: TRBV29-1
clone size: .
J gene: TRBJ2-1
CDR3 protein: CSVDGNNEQFF

V gene: TRBV5-1
clone size: .
J gene: TRBJ1-5
CDR3 protein: CASSLNPSGTESNQPQHF

V gene: TRBV4-1
clone size: .
J gene: TRBJ2-7
CDR3 protein: CASSITSGGTYEQYF

V gene: TRBV12-3/TRBV12-4
clone size: medium-sized
J gene: TRBJ2-3
CDR3 protein: CASSFWTSGTDTQYF

V gene: TRBV5-1
clone size: .
J gene: TRBJ2-7
CDR3 protein: CASSLLDEQYF

V gene: TRBV4-2
clone size: .
J gene: TRBJ2-3
CDR3 protein: CASSQEEGADTEYF

V gene: TRBV25-1
clone size: .
J gene: TRBJ2-3
CDR3 protein: CASSATWPDTQYF

V gene: TRBV6-6
clone size: .
J gene: TRBJ1-5
CDR3 protein: CASTGGGLNQPQHF

V gene: TRBV29-1
clone size: .
J gene: TRBJ2-7
CDR3 protein: CSVRDNSYEQYF

V gene: TRBV10-3
clone size: .
J gene: TRBJ2-1
CDR3 protein: CAISSQGDEQFF

V gene: TRBV29-1
clone size: medium-sized
J gene: TRBJ2-3
CDR3 protein: CSVDRGSSTDTQYF

V gene: TRBV4-1
clone size: .
J gene: TRBJ2-3
CDR3 protein: CASSQDPPGLNTDTQYF

V gene: TRBV20-1
clone size: medium-sized
J gene: TRBJ1-4
CDR3 protein: CSARDYRGANEKLFF